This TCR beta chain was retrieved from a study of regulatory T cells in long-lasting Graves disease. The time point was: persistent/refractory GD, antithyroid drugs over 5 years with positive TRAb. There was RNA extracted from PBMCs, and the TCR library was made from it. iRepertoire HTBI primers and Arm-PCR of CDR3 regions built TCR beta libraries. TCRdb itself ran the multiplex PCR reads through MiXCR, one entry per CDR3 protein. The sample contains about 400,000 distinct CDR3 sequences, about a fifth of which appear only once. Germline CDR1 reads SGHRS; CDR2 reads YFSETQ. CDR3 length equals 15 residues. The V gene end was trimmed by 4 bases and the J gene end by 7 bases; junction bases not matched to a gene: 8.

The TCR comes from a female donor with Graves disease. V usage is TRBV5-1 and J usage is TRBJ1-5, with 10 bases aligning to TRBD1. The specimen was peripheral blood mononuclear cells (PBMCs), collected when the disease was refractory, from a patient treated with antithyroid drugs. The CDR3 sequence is CASSTGTGDGQPQHF. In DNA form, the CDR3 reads TGCGCCAGCAGCACCGGGACAGGGGACGGGCAGCCCCAGCATTTT.